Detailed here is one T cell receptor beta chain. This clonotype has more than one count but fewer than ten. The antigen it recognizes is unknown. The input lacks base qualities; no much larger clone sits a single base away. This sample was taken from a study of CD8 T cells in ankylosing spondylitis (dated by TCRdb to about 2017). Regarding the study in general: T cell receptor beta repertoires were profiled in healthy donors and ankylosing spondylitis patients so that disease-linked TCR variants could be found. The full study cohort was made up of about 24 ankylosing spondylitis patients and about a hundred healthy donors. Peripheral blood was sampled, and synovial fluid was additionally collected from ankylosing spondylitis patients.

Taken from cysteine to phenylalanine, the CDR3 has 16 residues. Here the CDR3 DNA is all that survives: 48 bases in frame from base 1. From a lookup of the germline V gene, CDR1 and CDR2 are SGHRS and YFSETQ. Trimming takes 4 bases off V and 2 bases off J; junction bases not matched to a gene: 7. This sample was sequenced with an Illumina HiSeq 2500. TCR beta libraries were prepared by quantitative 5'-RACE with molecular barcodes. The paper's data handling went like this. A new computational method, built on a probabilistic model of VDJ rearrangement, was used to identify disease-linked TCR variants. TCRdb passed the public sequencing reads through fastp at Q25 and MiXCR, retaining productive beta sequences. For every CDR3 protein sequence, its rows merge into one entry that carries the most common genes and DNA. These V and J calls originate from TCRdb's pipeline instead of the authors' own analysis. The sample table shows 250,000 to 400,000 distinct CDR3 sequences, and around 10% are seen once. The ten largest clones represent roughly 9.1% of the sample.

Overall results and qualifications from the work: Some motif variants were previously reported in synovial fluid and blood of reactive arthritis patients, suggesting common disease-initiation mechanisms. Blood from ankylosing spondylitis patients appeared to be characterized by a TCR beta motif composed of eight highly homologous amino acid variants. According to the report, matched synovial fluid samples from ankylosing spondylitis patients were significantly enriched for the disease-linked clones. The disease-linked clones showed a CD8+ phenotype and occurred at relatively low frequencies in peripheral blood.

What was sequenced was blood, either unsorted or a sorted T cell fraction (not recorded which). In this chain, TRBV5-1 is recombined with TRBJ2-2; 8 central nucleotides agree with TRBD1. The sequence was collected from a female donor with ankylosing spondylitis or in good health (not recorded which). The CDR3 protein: CASSPTGTGNTGELFF. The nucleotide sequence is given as TGCGCCAGCAGCCCGACCGGGACAGGCAACACCGGGGAGCTGTTTTTT. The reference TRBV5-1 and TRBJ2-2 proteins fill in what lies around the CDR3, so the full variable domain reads KAGVTQTPRYLIKTRGQQVTLSCSPISGHRSVSWYQQTPGQGLQFLFEYFSETQRNKGNFPGRFSGRQFSNSRSEMNVSTLELGDSALYLCASSPTGTGNTGELFFGEGSRLTVL.